These T cell receptor beta chains were read from a single sample in a study of blood T cell repertoires in COVID-19. Assay used: immunoSEQ multiplex PCR; TCRdb lists only in-frame clones, some missing. Among 350,000 or so clones, 88% were seen once, and the ten largest hold approximately 0.93%. Sequencing was carried out using PBMCs or T cells enriched from blood (not recorded which). These receptors originate from a woman aged 30 to 39 who had been exposed to COVID-19. Both conserved end residues are part of each CDR3. A D gene is named only where the DNA matches it firmly. Clone sizes are given selectively: once, few, many, or a class where the clone is expanded.

d_call j_call clone_size v_call cdr3_aa cdr3_nt
TRBD2 TRBJ2-1 - TRBV7-6 CASSLVASGRANEQFF TGTGCCAGCAGCTTAGTGGCTAGCGGGAGGGCCAATGAGCAGTTCTTC
- TRBJ2-1 - TRBV11-3 CASSPHGVRANEQFF TGTGCCAGCAGCCCCCACGGTGTCAGGGCCAATGAGCAGTTCTTC
TRBD1 TRBJ2-1 - TRBV5-8 CASSLGDSNSNEQFF TGTGCCAGCAGCTTGGGGGACAGTAATAGCAATGAGCAGTTCTTC
TRBD1 TRBJ1-1 once TRBV10-2 CASSESAGGTEAFF TGCGCCAGCAGTGAGTCAGCAGGGGGCACTGAAGCTTTCTTT
- TRBJ2-2 - TRBV6-1 CASSEADTGELFF TGTGCCAGCAGTGAGGCGGACACCGGGGAGCTGTTTTTT
- TRBJ1-1 - TRBV14 CASSQVGGGRGEAFF TGTGCCAGCAGCCAAGTCGGGGGAGGGAGAGGTGAAGCTTTCTTT
TRBD1 TRBJ2-1 - TRBV27 CASSLTLNRGNEQFF TGTGCCAGCAGTTTAACCCTAAACAGGGGGAATGAGCAGTTCTTC
- TRBJ2-7 - TRBV7-9 CASSLVGGHYEQYF TGTGCCAGCAGCCTTGTAGGCGGGCACTACGAGCAGTACTTC
- TRBJ1-5 - TRBV3-1/TRBV3-2 CASSQVGGGNQPQHF TGTGCCAGCAGCCAAGTTGGGGGCGGCAATCAGCCCCAGCATTTT
TRBD2 TRBJ2-3 - TRBV7-6 CASSLRGTSGSPSDTQYF TGTGCCAGCAGCTTAAGGGGGACTAGCGGGAGTCCGTCAGATACGCAGTATTTT
- TRBJ2-2 - TRBV6-5 CASSSPIDGELFF TGTGCCAGCAGTTCCCCAATAGACGGGGAGCTGTTTTTT
TRBD2 TRBJ2-5 - TRBV10-3 CAISGDSGNQETQYF TGTGCCATCAGTGGGGATAGCGGGAACCAAGAGACCCAGTACTTC
TRBD2 TRBJ2-5 once TRBV18 CASSPWTSGQETQYF TGTGCCAGCTCACCCTGGACTAGTGGGCAAGAGACCCAGTACTTC
- TRBJ2-1 - TRBV30 CAWSLGLEQFF TGTGCCTGGAGTCTGGGACTTGAGCAGTTCTTC